These T cell receptor beta chains were read from a single sample in a study of breast tumors, draining lymph nodes, adjacent tissues. In TCRdb, the multiplex PCR reads were re-called with MiXCR into one record per CDR3 protein. The sample has fewer than 250,000 distinct CDR3 sequences, roughly 32% seen once. What was sequenced was axillary lymph node tissue. All receptors derive from a female donor with breast cancer. Some clones in this sample may be carry-over from other donors' samples. Each CDR3 is given with its conserved first and last residue. The D gene is left open where the match is weak. Some rows have no size entry. The others give once, few or many, or a class for an expanded clone.

clone size	D gene	V gene	J gene	CDR3 length	CDR3 DNA	CDR3 protein
many	TRBD1	TRBV2	TRBJ1-6	14	TGTGCCAGCAGTGACCAGGGGGCTCATTCACCCCTCCACTTT	CASSDQGAHSPLHF
many	.	TRBV5-4	TRBJ2-1	16	TGTGCCAGCAGCTTAGGACCACCGCTGGGATTGGATGAGCAGTTCTTC	CASSLGPPLGLDEQFF
few	TRBD2	TRBV6-5	TRBJ2-7	13	TGTGCCAGCAGCCACCAGCGGGACTACGAGCAGTACTTC	CASSHQRDYEQYF
.	.	TRBV2	TRBJ2-6	15	TGTGCCAGCAGTGAACAGGGCCGCGGGGCCAACGTCCTGACTTTC	CASSEQGRGANVLTF
many	.	TRBV20-1	TRBJ2-7	13	TGCAGTGCTGAGGTGGACACCTCCTACGAGCAGTACTTC	CSAEVDTSYEQYF
many	.	TRBV12-3/TRBV12-4	TRBJ2-7	12	TGTGCCAGCAGGCGGGCATCCTACGAGCAGTACTTC	CASRRASYEQYF
.	.	TRBV5-1	TRBJ2-3	14	TGCGCCAGCAGCTCCACAGGGATGGGGGATGAGCAGTATTTT	CASSSTGMGDEQYF
many	.	TRBV6-5	TRBJ1-4	15	TGTGCCAGCAGTTACCAGACAGGCGCTAGGGAAAAACTGTTTTTT	CASSYQTGAREKLFF
many	.	TRBV20-1	TRBJ1-3	12	TGCAGTGCTAGCGGCCCTGGAAACACCATATATTTT	CSASGPGNTIYF
.	.	TRBV28	TRBJ1-5	14	TGTGCCAGCAGTTTCGGCGGGAGGAAAGAGACCCAGCATTTT	CASSFGGRKETQHF
.	.	TRBV7-3	TRBJ2-5	12	TGTGCCCAAAGCCGCGGCGGGGAGACCCAGTACTTC	CAQSRGGETQYF
many	.	TRBV12-5	TRBJ2-5	12	TGTGCTAGTGGTCACAACGGGGAGACCCAGTACTTC	CASGHNGETQYF
many	.	TRBV7-2	TRBJ2-3	13	TGTGCCAGCAGCTTAAATAGGCAAGATACGCAGTATTTT	CASSLNRQDTQYF
many	.	TRBV2	TRBJ1-2	14	TGTGCCAGCATTGGGGAGGTGGCTAACTATGGCTACACCTTC	CASIGEVANYGYTF
.	.	TRBV6-4	TRBJ1-5	16	TGTGCCAGCAGTGACTTGGTGGGGAGTCGCAGTCAGCCCCAGCATTTT	CASSDLVGSRSQPQHF
.	.	TRBV9	TRBJ2-3	14	TGTGCCAGCAGCGCTTCCGGGAATGCAGATGCGCAGTATTTT	CASSASGNADAQYF
.	TRBD1	TRBV5-4	TRBJ1-5	17	TGTGCCAGCAGCCCCGGGACAGGGTCGTATAGCAATCAGCCCCAGCATTTT	CASSPGTGSYSNQPQHF
.	TRBD1	TRBV20-1	TRBJ1-2	11	TGCAGTGCGCGTCAGGGGGCAGGAAACACCTTC	CSARQGAGNTF
many	TRBD2	TRBV19	TRBJ2-1	13	TGTGCCAGTAGTATAAGACGGGGGGGTGAGCAGTTCTTC	CASSIRRGGEQFF
.	.	TRBV5-6	TRBJ2-4	17	TGTGCCAGCAGCTCTGGATACCTGGGGCGGGACGCGAACATTCAGTACTTC	CASSSGYLGRDANIQYF
few	.	TRBV29-1	TRBJ1-1	13	TGCAGCGTTGTACGGCAGCTGAACACTGAAGCTTTCTTT	CSVVRQLNTEAFF
once	TRBD1	TRBV5-6	TRBJ2-3	14	TGTGCCAGCAGGACAGGGCAAGGCAGAGGTACGCAGTATTTT	CASRTGQGRGTQYF
many	TRBD2	TRBV5-1	TRBJ2-1	15	TGCGCCAGCAGCTTGGAACTAGCGGCCTACAATGAGCAGTTCTTC	CASSLELAAYNEQFF
few	.	TRBV27	TRBJ1-2	14	TGTGCCAGCAAGAGTAGCGGTAGAGGGTATGGCTACACCTTC	CASKSSGRGYGYTF
.	TRBD2	TRBV10-3	TRBJ2-1	16	TGTGCCATCAGTGAAGGGGGTAGCGGGATTGGTAATGAGCAGTTCTTC	CAISEGGSGIGNEQFF
many	.	TRBV7-6	TRBJ2-3	11	TGTGCCAGCGGGATGGGAGATACGCAGTATTTT	CASGMGDTQYF
many	.	TRBV12-3/TRBV12-4	TRBJ2-5	13	TGTGCCAGCAGCCGACTAGAGGGAGAGACCCAGTACTTC	CASSRLEGETQYF
many	TRBD2	TRBV6-5	TRBJ2-7	15	TGTGCCAGCAGTTCCCCAGCGGGAGGTTCCCACGAGCAGTACTTC	CASSSPAGGSHEQYF
many	.	TRBV19	TRBJ2-1	14	TGTGCCAGTAGTATTCGAGTCTCCTACAATGAGCAGTTCTTC	CASSIRVSYNEQFF
many	.	TRBV18	TRBJ1-4	15	TGTGCCAGCTCACCACGGGCGTCAACTAATGAAAAACTGTTTTTT	CASSPRASTNEKLFF
many	.	TRBV14	TRBJ1-6	18	TGTGCCAGCAGCCCCGTTCGTCTGGACAGCATCTATAATTCACCCCTCCACTTT	CASSPVRLDSIYNSPLHF
many	TRBD1	TRBV30	TRBJ1-4	15	TGTGCCTGGAGCCGCGCAGGGGGTTGGAATGAAAAACTGTTTTTT	CAWSRAGGWNEKLFF
many	TRBD2	TRBV11-3	TRBJ2-5	16	TGTGCCAGCAGCTTAGGCGGGACTACCGGCCTGCGGGCCCAGTACTTC	CASSLGGTTGLRAQYF
many	TRBD1	TRBV9	TRBJ2-7	15	TGTGCCAGCAGCGGAGGGGTGACAGGGTCTAACGAGCAGTACTTC	CASSGGVTGSNEQYF
.	.	TRBV7-2	TRBJ2-5	15	TGTGCCAGCAGCTTAGTACTCGCGGGTAAAGAGACCCAGTACTTC	CASSLVLAGKETQYF
many	.	TRBV5-8	TRBJ2-3	15	TGTGCCAGCAGCCCGGGGTTAGTTCGCGAGGGGACGCAGTATTTT	CASSPGLVREGTQYF
few	.	TRBV6-6	TRBJ2-1	16	TGTGCCAGCAGTCACCTTGGGCTAGCCAACTACAATGAGCAGTTCTTC	CASSHLGLANYNEQFF
many	.	TRBV20-1	TRBJ2-5	11	TGCAGTGCGTCAGGCGAGGAGACCCAGTCCTTC	CSASGEETQSF
many	TRBD2	TRBV12-3/TRBV12-4	TRBJ2-2	15	TGTGCCAGCAGTTTAAGGCGGGAGGGCCCCGGGGAGCTGTTTTTT	CASSLRREGPGELFF
few	TRBD2	TRBV5-1	TRBJ2-2	14	TGCGCCAGCAGGGGGGGGACCAACACCGGGGAGCTGTTTTTT	CASRGGTNTGELFF
.	.	TRBV20-1	TRBJ1-5	14	TGCAGTGCTAGTAGGCATATCCCACAAGAGACCCAGCATTTT	CSASRHIPQETQHF
.	TRBD2	TRBV11-2	TRBJ2-1	15	TGTGCCAGCAGGAGACTAGCGGGAGCCTACAATGAGCAGTTCTTC	CASRRLAGAYNEQFF
.	TRBD1	TRBV11-3	TRBJ2-1	17	TGTGCCAGCAACGAAGACAGGGCTGCTCCCGGAGACAATGAGCAGTTCTTC	CASNEDRAAPGDNEQFF
many	.	TRBV6-6	TRBJ2-7	13	TGTGCCAGCAGTCACGCGCAGTCCTACGAGCAGTACTTC	CASSHAQSYEQYF
.	TRBD2	TRBV11-1	TRBJ2-1	14	TGTGCCAGCAGGCGGGGGGGGGGGATGAATGAGCAGTTCTTC	CASRRGGGMNEQFF
.	TRBD2	TRBV6-4	TRBJ2-5	17	TGTGCCAGCAGTGACACCGGGACTAGCGGGATCACAGAGACCCAGTACTTC	CASSDTGTSGITETQYF